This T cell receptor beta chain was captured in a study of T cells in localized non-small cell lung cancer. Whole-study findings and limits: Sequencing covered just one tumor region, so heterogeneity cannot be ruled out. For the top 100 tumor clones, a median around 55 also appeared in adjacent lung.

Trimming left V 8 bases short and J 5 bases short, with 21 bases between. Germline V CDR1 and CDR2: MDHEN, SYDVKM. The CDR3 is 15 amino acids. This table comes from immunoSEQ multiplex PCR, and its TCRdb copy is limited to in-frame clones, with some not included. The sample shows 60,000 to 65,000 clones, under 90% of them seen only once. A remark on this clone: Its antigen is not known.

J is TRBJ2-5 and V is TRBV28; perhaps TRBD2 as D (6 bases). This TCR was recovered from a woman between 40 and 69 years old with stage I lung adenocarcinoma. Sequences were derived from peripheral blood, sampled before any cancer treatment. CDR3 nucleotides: TGTGCCAGCCGGGAGCCTACCCCCTCGGCCGAGACCCAGTACTTC. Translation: CASREPTPSAETQYF.